The 32 T cell receptor beta chains presented below share a single source sample, sequenced in a study of blood T cell repertoires in COVID-19. Generated by immunoSEQ multiplex PCR, the TCRdb table keeps only in-frame clones and is missing some. Of approximately 100,000 clones listed, around 90% are singletons. The sample consisted of peripheral blood. These receptors were obtained from a human donor in a cohort sampled during active COVID-19.

The rearrangement joins TRBV27 to TRBJ2-1; 10 bases map to TRBD2. CDR3 length: 15 residues. The germline gives CDR1 MNHEY, CDR2 SMNVEV (reference sequence). V trimming: 5 bases; J trimming: 7 bases; junction bases outside the gene matches: 8. CDR3: CASSILAGVYNEQFF. The CDR3 nucleotides are TGTGCCAGCAGTATCCTAGCGGGAGTTTATAATGAGCAGTTCTTC.

CDR3 sequence: CASSYSRSGAPREGEWCEQFF. The CDR3 DNA sequence: TGTGCCAGCAGTTACTCGAGGTCGGGAGCCCCGCGGGAGGGGGAATGGTGTGAGCAGTTCTTC. This chain links TRBV6-7 with TRBJ2-1, with TRBD2 identical over 9 bases. TRBV6-7 is an open reading frame whose function is uncertain. V dropped 0 bases and J dropped 9; count of bases not matched to a gene: 24. The CDR3 is made up of 21 amino acids.

The chain has TRBV24-1 and TRBJ2-1; 10 bases are shared with TRBD2. CDR1 is KGHDR, CDR2 SFDVKD, per germline. This CDR3 is 16 amino acids long. The V segment lost 3 bases and the J segment 7 bases; nucleotides outside the gene matches: 8. CDR3 nucleotides: TGTGCCACCAGTGATCTCCTGACTAGCGGGTCTAATGAGCAGTTCTTC. It is translated as CATSDLLTSGSNEQFF.

The chain links TRBV7-8 to TRBJ1-1, with 7 bases aligning to TRBD1. CDR3 size: 17 residues. Germline V CDR1 and CDR2: SGHVS, FQNEAQ. After removal of 1 base from V and 0 bases from J, the junction contained 8 bases not matched to a gene. The CDR3 nucleotides are TGTGCCAGCAGCTTAGTATCAGGGGGGACGATGAACACTGAAGCTTTCTTT. Its translation: CASSLVSGGTMNTEAFF.

The V call is TRBV9, the J call TRBJ2-7, with 9 bases lining up with TRBD2. Germline CDR1 reads SGDLS; CDR2 reads YYNGEE. The V gene end was trimmed by 0 bases and the J gene end by 4 bases; junction bases not matched to a gene: 2. The CDR3 is made up of 14 amino acids. The CDR3 bases are TGTGCCAGCAGCGTAGGACTAGCGGAATACGAGCAGTACTTC. Translated: CASSVGLAEYEQYF.

This chain joins TRBV7-2 and TRBJ2-3; the D is unclear. CDR1 and CDR2 (germline): SGHTA, FQGNSA. Trimming took 5 bases from V and 2 from J, leaving 5 bases between them. This CDR3 has 12 amino acids. The CDR3 protein is CASSRDTDTQYF. CDR3 nucleotides: TGTGCCAGCAGCAGAGACACAGATACGCAGTATTTT.

This clone was seen just once. The chain carries TRBV25-1 and TRBJ2-1, with unresolved D. CDR1 and CDR2 from the germline V gene are MGHDK and SYGVNS. There are 13 residues in the CDR3. The V gene lost 7 bases and the J gene lost 1 base, with 8 bases spanning the gap. The CDR3 DNA reads as TGTGCCAGCACTCCCAGGTCCTACAATGAGCAGTTCTTC. Translation: CASTPRSYNEQFF.

J is TRBJ1-2 and V is TRBV7-8, with a tentative D call TRBD1 (5 bases). The germline V gene has CDR1 SGHVS and CDR2 FQNEAQ. The CDR3 consists of 16 residues. Trimming took off 1 base at V and 4 bases at J, with 16 bases between the two ends. This CDR3 is CASSLDHDSSSYGYTF. CDR3 DNA: TGTGCCAGCAGCTTAGACCACGACAGCTCCTCCTATGGCTACACCTTC.

The chain couples TRBV27 to TRBJ1-2, with 10 bases identical to TRBD1. There are 15 residues in the CDR3. CDR1 is MNHEY and CDR2 is SMNVEV in the germline V gene (reference sequence). V lost 5 bases to trimming and J lost 7 bases; unmatched junction nucleotides: 10. This CDR3 reads CASSRTDRGLRGYTF. The CDR3 nucleotides read TGTGCCAGCAGTCGAACCGACAGGGGGCTCCGTGGCTACACCTTC.

This chain uses TRBV4-1 with TRBJ1-2, with TRBD1 identical over 9 bases. The CDR3 has 12 amino acids. The junction had 7 bases not matched to a gene; V was cut back by 4 bases and J by 13 bases. CDR1 and CDR2 from the germline V gene are MGHRA and YSYEKL. The CDR3: CASSRPGTGFTF. The CDR3 DNA follows: TGCGCCAGCAGCCGTCCCGGGACAGGGTTCACCTTC.

The chain is built from TRBV29-1 and TRBJ1-3, with 7 bases lining up with TRBD1. V lost 4 bases to trimming and J lost 2 bases; unmatched junction nucleotides: 8. The CDR3 spans 15 residues. From germline, CDR1 is SQVTM and CDR2 ANQGSEA. The DNA for the CDR3 is TGCAGCGTTGTTGTCCAGAGGGGGCCTGGAAACACCATATATTTT. Encoded protein: CSVVVQRGPGNTIYF. The whole variable domain, filled in from reference TRBV29-1 and TRBJ1-3, reads SAVISQKPSRDICQRGTSLTIQCQVDSQVTMMFWYRQQPGQSLTLIATANQGSEATYESGFVIDKFPISRPNLTFSTLTVSNMSPEDSSIYLCSVVVQRGPGNTIYFGEGSWLTVV.

The J gene is TRBJ1-2, the V gene TRBV27, with 10 bases matching TRBD1. The V gene end was trimmed by 5 bases and the J gene end by 13 bases; junction bases not matched to a gene: 7. The CDR3 contains 12 residues. CDR1 and CDR2 (germline): MNHEY, SMNVEV (reference sequence). The CDR3 protein is CASSPPGQGFTF. The CDR3 DNA follows: TGTGCCAGCAGTCCTCCGGGACAGGGGTTCACCTTC.

The genes are TRBV19 and TRBJ1-5; D is unclear. Germline CDR1 LNHDA, CDR2 SQIVND (reference sequence). Trimming took off 5 bases at V and 3 bases at J, with 8 bases between the two ends. This CDR3 is built from 13 residues. In DNA, the CDR3 is TGTGCCAGTAGTCCAGGCTACAATCAGCCCCAGCATTTT. It specifies CASSPGYNQPQHF.

The chain combines TRBV19 with TRBJ2-2; unclear D gene. The CDR3 extends over 14 amino acids. Germline CDR1 LNHDA, CDR2 SQIVND (reference sequence). V lost 1 base and J 5 bases, leaving 8 bases between the germline ends. The CDR3 nucleotides are TGTGCCAGTAGTATAGGCGTAATAACCGGGGAGCTGTTTTTT. It translates to CASSIGVITGELFF.

The J gene is TRBJ1-6, the V gene TRBV5-6; D remains unclear. This CDR3 spans 14 amino acids. V lost 6 bases and J lost 6, with 13 bases in between. The germline V gene has CDR1 SGHDT and CDR2 YYEEEE. The CDR3 sequence is CASTRGDVNSPLHF. As DNA, the CDR3 is TGTGCCAGCACCCGAGGAGATGTTAATTCACCCCTCCACTTT.

The rearrangement links TRBV4-2 to TRBJ1-1, with 8 bases matching TRBD1. This CDR3 region has 14 residues. Germline CDR1 LGHNA, CDR2 YNFKEQ. V lost 1 base, J lost 7 bases, and 5 bases stayed unmatched. The CDR3, as DNA: TGTGCCAGCAGCCAAGGACGACAGGGGAGTGAAGCTTTCTTT. Translated, it gives CASSQGRQGSEAFF.

The chain employs TRBV6-1 and TRBJ1-2; 7 nucleotides line up with TRBD1. CDR1 and CDR2 from the germline V gene are MNHNS and SASEGT. The CDR3 runs to 15 residues. V shed 2 bases and J 2 bases; nucleotides not matched to a gene: 5. The CDR3 region is CASSELLDRNYGYTF. The CDR3 DNA is TGTGCCAGCAGTGAACTCCTGGACAGGAACTATGGCTACACCTTC.

The CDR3 coding sequence is TGTGCCAGCAGCCTTGGGGGGGCGGAGGGTACTGAAGCTTTCTTT. This translates into CASSLGGAEGTEAFF. The gene calls are TRBV7-9 and TRBJ1-1; TRBD1 is a possible D gene (6 bases). The CDR3 is 15 amino acids. V lost 5 bases to trimming and J lost 5 bases, with 18 bases between them. Germline lookup yields CDR1 SEHNR and CDR2 FQNEAQ (reference sequence).

The J gene is TRBJ1-4, the V gene TRBV9; D is perhaps TRBD1 (5 bases). The CDR3 is 15 amino acids. Trimming took off 4 bases at V and 0 bases at J, with 10 bases between the two ends. Germline values: CDR1 SGDLS, CDR2 YYNGEE. CDR3 sequence: CASSLATATNEKLFF. The CDR3 DNA reads TGTGCCAGCAGCTTAGCGACAGCAACTAATGAAAAACTGTTTTTT. Using reference TRBV9 and TRBJ1-4 for the parts outside the CDR3, the full variable domain is DSGVTQTPKHLITATGQRVTLRCSPRSGDLSVYWYQQSLDQGLQFLIQYYNGEERAKGNILERFSAQQFPDLHSELNLSSLELGDSALYFCASSLATATNEKLFFGSGTQLSVL.

The chain couples TRBV4-2 to TRBJ1-5, with a tentative D call TRBD1 (6 bases). The CDR3 is made up of 15 amino acids. The germline gives CDR1 LGHNA, CDR2 YNFKEQ. Trimming cost V 0 bases and J 5 bases, with 11 bases left between them. In nucleotides, the CDR3 is TGTGCCAGCAGCCAAGACAGGGGCAGGGATCAGCCCCAGCATTTT. Its translation is CASSQDRGRDQPQHF.

The gene calls are TRBV19 and TRBJ2-7; TRBD1 matches 9 bases. This CDR3 is built from 14 residues. J was trimmed by 6 bases and V by 4 bases; bases with no gene match: 7. CDR1 LNHDA and CDR2 SQIVND come from the germline V gene (reference sequence). CDR3 sequence reads: CASSNRDRESEQYF. The CDR3 nucleotides are TGTGCCAGTAGTAATCGGGACAGGGAGTCCGAGCAGTACTTC. The whole variable domain, filled in from reference TRBV19 and TRBJ2-7, reads DGGITQSPKYLFRKEGQNVTLSCEQNLNHDAMYWYRQDPGQGLRLIYYSQIVNDFQKGDIAEGYSVSREKKESFPLTVTSAQKNPTAFYLCASSNRDRESEQYFGPGTRLTVT.

A single count supports this clone. This sequence joins TRBV3-1 (or the pseudogene TRBV3-2) and TRBJ2-7; 14 nucleotides agree with TRBD2. Germline CDR1 reads LGHDT; CDR2 reads YNNKEL (reference sequence). After removal of 4 bases from V and 2 bases from J, the junction contained 1 base not matched to a gene. The CDR3 is 15 amino acids. The CDR3 loop is CASSPGLAGAYEQYF. The CDR3 bases are TGTGCCAGCAGCCCGGGACTAGCGGGGGCCTACGAGCAGTACTTC.

The chain couples TRBV5-1 to TRBJ2-5; D is perhaps TRBD2 (5 bases). Looked up from germline, CDR1 is SGHRS and CDR2 is YFSETQ. V dropped 2 bases and J dropped 1 base, with 18 bases sitting between them. The CDR3 contains 17 residues. The CDR3 bases are TGCGCCAGCAGCTTAGGGCAATTAGGCGGAGGCCAAGAGACCCAGTACTTC. Its protein is CASSLGQLGGGQETQYF. Using reference TRBV5-1 and TRBJ2-5 for the parts outside the CDR3, the full variable domain is KAGVTQTPRYLIKTRGQQVTLSCSPISGHRSVSWYQQTPGQGLQFLFEYFSETQRNKGNFPGRFSGRQFSNSRSEMNVSTLELGDSALYLCASSLGQLGGGQETQYFGPGTRLLVL.

The chain combines TRBV28 with TRBJ2-7; TRBD1 might be the D (6 bases). The V and J ends lost 5 bases and 3 bases respectively, with 14 bases between them. The CDR3 consists of 14 residues. Germline CDR1 MDHEN, CDR2 SYDVKM. CDR3 residues: CASSPRWDNYEQYF. The CDR3 coding sequence is TGTGCCAGCAGTCCTCGGTGGGACAACTACGAGCAGTACTTC.

CDR3 residues: CAPGGRSTDTQYF. The CDR3 coding sequence is TGTGCCCCGGGGGGGAGGAGCACAGATACGCAGTATTTT. The J gene is TRBJ2-3, the V gene TRBV21-1; the D segment call TRBD2 is taken from the table without a DNA check. TRBV21-1 is a recognized pseudogene. The CDR3 is made up of 13 amino acids.

The V and J genes are TRBV7-8 and TRBJ1-1, with D possibly TRBD1 on 6 matching bases. The CDR3 has 18 residues. Per the germline V gene, CDR1 is SGHVS and CDR2 is FQNEAQ. V was trimmed by 4 bases and J by 0 bases, leaving 21 bases between them. CDR3 nucleotide sequence: TGTGCCAGCAGCTCGCATAGGGGGGGGAGGGCCATGAACACTGAAGCTTTCTTT. This codes for CASSSHRGGRAMNTEAFF.

The genes are TRBV6-1 and TRBJ2-5; 7 bases align to TRBD1. V lost 3 bases, J lost 3 bases, and 1 base stayed unmatched. Germline CDR1 reads MNHNS; CDR2 reads SASEGT. CDR3 length: 13 residues. The CDR3 is CASSDQGEETQYF. The CDR3 nucleotides read TGTGCCAGCAGTGACCAGGGGGAAGAGACCCAGTACTTC.

The chain combines TRBV6-1 with TRBJ1-6; TRBD1 matches at 12 bases. CDR3 length equals 15 residues. Losses at the gene ends were 2 bases for V and 9 bases for J; bases not matched to a gene: 2. The germline gives CDR1 MNHNS, CDR2 SASEGT. CDR3 coding DNA: TGTGCCAGCAGTGAACGGGACAGGGGGCGTTCACCCCTCCACTTT. Translation gives CASSERDRGRSPLHF.

The chain carries TRBV6-1 and TRBJ2-3; 9 bases fit TRBD2. Germline V gene data show CDR1 as MNHNS and CDR2 as SASEGT. V lost 2 bases and J lost 4; bases outside the gene matches: 4. The CDR3 contains 15 residues. The CDR3 DNA reads TGTGCCAGCAGTGAACTAGCGGGGTCCCCAGATACGCAGTATTTT. Its protein is CASSELAGSPDTQYF.

The rearrangement uses TRBV3-1 (or the pseudogene TRBV3-2) and TRBJ1-1; D is undetermined. Trimming cost V 3 bases and J 1 base, with 9 bases left between them. CDR1 and CDR2 (germline): LGHDT, YNNKEL (reference sequence). The CDR3 length is 14 residues. CDR3 amino acids: CASSQFSQNTEAFF. CDR3 DNA: TGTGCCAGCAGCCAGTTCTCACAGAACACTGAAGCTTTCTTT.

This chain connects TRBV6-5 to TRBJ1-2; the D gene is possibly TRBD1 (5 bases). CDR3 length: 13 residues. Germline V gives CDR1 MNHEY, CDR2 SVGAGI. Deletions cut 6 bases from V and 5 bases from J, with 13 bases between. CDR3: CASRPAGGYGYTF. In nucleotides, the CDR3 is TGTGCCAGCAGACCCGCCGGGGGGTATGGCTACACCTTC.

This chain links TRBV27 with TRBJ2-5; 7 bases map to TRBD2. The CDR3 is 15 amino acids. J gave up 7 bases and V 0 bases, and 8 bases lay outside the gene matches. Germline CDR1 reads MNHEY; CDR2 reads SMNVEV (reference sequence). CDR3 amino acids: CASSLSTSGIGTQYF. As DNA, the CDR3 is TGTGCCAGCAGTTTATCTACCAGCGGGATTGGGACCCAGTACTTC.